Listed here are 19 T cell receptor beta chains from one sample, sequenced in a study of cytomegalovirus exposure and HLA in healthy donors. Vbeta (60) and Jbeta (13) primers were used in the PCR. The table came from immunoSEQ multiplex PCR; TCRdb's copy has only in-frame clones and leaves some out. The sample shows 90,000 to 110,000 clones, nearly 85% of them seen only once. Sequencing was carried out using PBMCs. These TCRs come from a man between 18 and 29 years old in good health and CMV-seronegative.

The rearrangement uses TRBV4-3 and TRBJ1-2, with 10 bases aligning to TRBD1. Germline-derived CDR1 and CDR2 are LGHNA and YSLEER. Trimming cost V 4 bases and J 7 bases; bases outside gene matches: 12. The CDR3 spans 16 residues. The CDR3 is CASSPRGTGVIRGYTF. The CDR3 DNA reads as TGCGCCAGCAGCCCCCGAGGGACAGGGGTCATCCGTGGCTACACCTTC.

The chain recombines TRBV18 with TRBJ2-7, with TRBD2 matching over 7 bases. Germline CDR1 and CDR2: KGHSH and LQKENI. Trimming removed 0 bases from V and 2 bases from J; junction bases left unmatched: 4. The CDR3 is 15 amino acids. CDR3 sequence: CASSPPSGGTYEQYF. CDR3 bases: TGTGCCAGCTCACCACCCTCGGGGGGAACCTACGAGCAGTACTTC.

The J gene is TRBJ2-5, the V gene TRBV5-1, with D maybe TRBD1 (5 bases). Germline CDR1 SGHRS, CDR2 YFSETQ. The V and J ends lost 7 bases and 5 bases respectively, with 18 bases between them. This CDR3 contains 14 residues. The CDR3 sequence is CASPPRREQETQYF. The CDR3 coding sequence is TGCGCCAGCCCCCCTCGCAGGGAACAGGAGACCCAGTACTTC.

V gene TRBV12-2 combines with J gene TRBJ2-7; TRBD1, the table's D call, lacks a check against the DNA. TRBV12-2 is recorded as a pseudogene. CDR3 length: 13 residues. This CDR3 is CASRLFTGYEQYF. Written as DNA, the CDR3 is TGTGCAAGTCGCTTATTCACAGGATACGAGCAGTACTTC.

This clone was seen a handful of times. This chain connects TRBV7-9 to TRBJ2-1; D gene unclear. This CDR3 region has 12 residues. V was cut by 3 bases and J by 6 bases, with 6 bases left in between. The germline V gene encodes CDR1 SEHNR and CDR2 FQNEAQ (reference sequence). This CDR3 is CASSFSVNEQFF. The CDR3 DNA sequence: TGTGCCAGCAGCTTCTCAGTCAATGAGCAGTTCTTC.

The rearrangement uses TRBV2 and TRBJ2-3, with a possible D match to TRBD2 (5 bases). Germline CDR1 is SNHLY and CDR2 is FYNNEI. Trimming left V 6 bases short and J 2 bases short, with 21 bases between. CDR3 length: 17 residues. CDR3: CASSLATVRADTDTQYF. As DNA, the CDR3 is TGTGCCAGCAGCTTAGCGACGGTTAGAGCGGACACAGATACGCAGTATTTT.

This sequence joins TRBV6-1 and TRBJ2-4; 9 bases align to TRBD1. CDR3 size: 15 residues. V dropped 4 bases and J dropped 6; count of bases not matched to a gene: 7. Per germline, CDR1 MNHNS and CDR2 SASEGT. In DNA form, the CDR3 reads TGTGCCAGCAGTGCCGGGACAGGGCAGGGAAACATTCAGTACTTC. Its protein product is CASSAGTGQGNIQYF.

V is TRBV7-9 and J is TRBJ1-1, with D hard to call. With 4 bases removed from V and 1 base from J, the gap between germline ends came to 10 bases. Germline CDR1 SEHNR, CDR2 FQNEAQ (reference sequence). The CDR3 extends over 14 amino acids. In nucleotides, the CDR3 is TGTGCCAGCAGCTCCCCCGAACAGAACACTGAAGCTTTCTTT. Encoded protein: CASSSPEQNTEAFF. Based on the CDR3 plus reference TRBV7-9 and TRBJ1-1, the full variable domain is DTGVSQNPRHKITKRGQNVTFRCDPISEHNRLYWYRQTLGQGPEFLTYFQNEAQLEKSRLLSDRFSAERPKGSFSTLEIQRTEQGDSAMYLCASSSPEQNTEAFFGQGTRLTVV.

The rearrangement uses TRBV2 and TRBJ2-7, with TRBD1 matching 7 bases. This CDR3 has 16 residues. V was pared by 0 bases and J by 3 bases, with 8 bases of the junction left unmatched. Germline-derived CDR1 and CDR2 are SNHLY and FYNNEI. The CDR3 DNA follows: TGTGCCAGCAGTGAAGCGCCGGACAGGTGGGTCTACGAGCAGTACTTC. As protein: CASSEAPDRWVYEQYF.

The genes are TRBV7-6 and TRBJ2-3, with D possibly TRBD2 on 5 matching bases. The CDR3 consists of 13 residues. Germline values: CDR1 SGHVS, CDR2 FNYEAQ. V gave up 3 bases and J gave up 4 bases, with 8 bases separating them. The CDR3 DNA reads TGTGCCAGCAGCTTTTTCGGGGCAGATACGCAGTATTTT. It encodes CASSFFGADTQYF.

The chain combines TRBV5-8 with TRBJ2-1; 7 nucleotides align to TRBD1. The V and J ends lost 4 bases and 3 bases, in that order; junction bases with no gene match: 13. The CDR3 is 17 residues long. Germline values: CDR1 SGHTS, CDR2 YDEGEE. The CDR3 DNA is TGTGCCAGCAGCCCAGAATTTAAGGGACAGTTCTACAATGAGCAGTTCTTC. Translated: CASSPEFKGQFYNEQFF. Combining the CDR3 with reference TRBV5-8 and TRBJ2-1 gives the whole variable domain EAGVTQSPTHLIKTRGQQATLRCSPISGHTSVYWYQQALGLGLQFLLWYDEGEERNRGNFPPRFSGRQFPNYSSELNVNALELEDSALYLCASSPEFKGQFYNEQFFGPGTRLTVL.

The chain joins TRBV10-3 to TRBJ2-1; possibly TRBD2 for D (5 bases). Trimming removed 0 bases at V and 8 bases at J, with 14 bases between. CDR3 length equals 15 residues. In germline, CDR1 is ENHRY, CDR2 SYGVKD. The chain's CDR3 is CAISESRAGIYEQFF. CDR3 DNA sequence: TGTGCCATCAGTGAGTCGAGGGCCGGGATATATGAGCAGTTCTTC.

The genes are TRBV19 and TRBJ1-2, with TRBD1 as a possible D gene (6 bases). The CDR3 is made up of 12 amino acids. V was pared by 7 bases and J by 5 bases, with 11 bases between. Germline loops: CDR1 LNHDA, CDR2 SQIVND (reference sequence). CDR3 protein: CASTQGMYGYTF. As DNA, the CDR3 is TGTGCCAGTACCCAGGGGATGTATGGCTACACCTTC.

V usage is TRBV14 and J usage is TRBJ2-3; 9 bases map to TRBD2. Germline V gives CDR1 SGHDN, CDR2 FVKESK. With 2 bases clipped from V and 7 bases from J, the junction kept 10 bases outside the gene matches. This CDR3 has 16 amino acids. CDR3: CASSQSRASGIYTQYF. The CDR3 nucleotides are TGTGCCAGCAGCCAAAGTCGGGCTAGCGGGATTTATACGCAGTATTTT.

In this sample, this clone turned up a few times. The V call is TRBV5-4, the J call TRBJ2-7; D unresolved. CDR1 is SGHNT and CDR2 is YYREEE in the germline V gene (reference sequence). Trimming cost V 4 bases and J 6 bases, with 14 bases left between them. The CDR3 extends over 13 amino acids. DNA for the CDR3: TGTGCCAGCAGCCCATTGCGAGAGTCCGAGCAGTACTTC. Translation: CASSPLRESEQYF. Variable domain in full (rest from reference TRBV5-4 and TRBJ2-7): ETGVTQSPTHLIKTRGQQVTLRCSSQSGHNTVSWYQQALGQGPQFIFQYYREEENGRGNFPPRFSGLQFPNYSSELNVNALELDDSALYLCASSPLRESEQYFGPGTRLTVT.

This clone was recorded only once. Relative to the germline gene, one junction end is altered; a read error may explain this. The chain couples TRBV7-7 to TRBJ1-1, with 9 positions matching TRBD1. The germline V gene has CDR1 SSHAT and CDR2 FNYEAQ (reference sequence). CDR3 length equals 18 residues. The CDR3 DNA is TGTGCTAGCAGCTTAGACTTGGGACAGGGAAAAGGACCCACTGAAGCTTTCTTT. It yields the protein CASSLDLGQGKGPTEAFF.

The rearrangement links TRBV19 to TRBJ2-7; TRBD1 matches 7 bases. The CDR3 has 14 residues. Germline values: CDR1 LNHDA, CDR2 SQIVND (reference sequence). Trimming at V came to 3 bases and at J to 3 bases, leaving 5 bases not matched to a gene. The CDR3 protein is CASSMGTVSYEQYF. CDR3 sequence (DNA): TGTGCCAGTAGTATGGGGACAGTAAGCTACGAGCAGTACTTC.

This sequence joins TRBV30 and TRBJ2-3; 7 positions match TRBD2. Germline loops: CDR1 GTSNPN, CDR2 SVGIG (reference sequence). Unmatched junction bases numbered 6, after V lost 1 base and J lost 2 bases. CDR3 length: 15 residues. Written as DNA, the CDR3 is TGTGCCTGGAGTGAGCGCGGGAGTGACACAGATACGCAGTATTTT. Encoded protein: CAWSERGSDTDTQYF. The variable domain in full, completed from reference TRBV30 and TRBJ2-3, reads SQTIHQWPATLVQPVGSPLSLECTVEGTSNPNLYWYRQAAGRGLQLLFYSVGIGQISSEVPQNLSASRPQDRQFILSSKKLLLSDSGFYLCAWSERGSDTDTQYFGPGTRLTVL.

The rearrangement links TRBV6-5 to TRBJ1-2; D ambiguous. This CDR3 comprises 11 residues. Germline V lookup: CDR1 MNHEY, CDR2 SVGAGI. Deletions cut 4 bases from V and 5 bases from J, with 5 bases between. The CDR3 sequence: CASSSLYGYTF. In nucleotides, the CDR3 is TGTGCCAGCAGTTCACTTTATGGCTACACCTTC.